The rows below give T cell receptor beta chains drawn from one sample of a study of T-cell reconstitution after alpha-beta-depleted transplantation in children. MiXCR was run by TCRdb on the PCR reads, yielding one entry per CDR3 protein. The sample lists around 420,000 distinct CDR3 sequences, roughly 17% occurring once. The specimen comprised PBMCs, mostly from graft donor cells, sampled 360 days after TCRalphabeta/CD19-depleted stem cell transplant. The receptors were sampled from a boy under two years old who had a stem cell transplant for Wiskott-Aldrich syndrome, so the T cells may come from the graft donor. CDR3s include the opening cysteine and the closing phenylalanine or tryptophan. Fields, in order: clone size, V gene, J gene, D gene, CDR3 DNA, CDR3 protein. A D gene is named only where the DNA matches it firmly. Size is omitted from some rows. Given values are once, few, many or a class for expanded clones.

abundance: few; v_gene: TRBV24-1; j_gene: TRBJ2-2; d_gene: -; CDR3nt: TGTGCCACCAGTGATTTTTCTAAGGGCAGTAACACCGGGGAGCTGTTTTTT; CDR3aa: CATSDFSKGSNTGELFF
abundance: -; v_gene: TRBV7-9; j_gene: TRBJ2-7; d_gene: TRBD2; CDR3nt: TGTGCCAGCAGCTTACTCTCGGGACTAGCGGGTCCCTACGAGCAGTACTTC; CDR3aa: CASSLLSGLAGPYEQYF
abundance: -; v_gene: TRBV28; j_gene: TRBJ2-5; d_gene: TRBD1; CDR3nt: TGTGCCAGCAGTTCTATCAGGGGGCAGCCTAGAGAGACCCAGTACTTC; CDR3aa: CASSSIRGQPRETQYF
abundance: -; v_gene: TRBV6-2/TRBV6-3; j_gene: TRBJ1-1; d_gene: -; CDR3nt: TGTGCCAGCAGTTACTCGCCGGGTATCGAAGCTTTCTTT; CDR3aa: CASSYSPGIEAFF
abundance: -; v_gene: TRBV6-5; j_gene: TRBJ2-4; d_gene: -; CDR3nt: TGTGCCAGCAGTTGGGGCGGTGAGGGGGCCAAAAACATTCAGTACTTC; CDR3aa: CASSWGGEGAKNIQYF
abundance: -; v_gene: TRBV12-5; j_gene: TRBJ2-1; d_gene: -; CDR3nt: TGTGCTAGTGGTTTGGGACAGTACCTCGACAATGAGCAGTTCTTC; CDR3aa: CASGLGQYLDNEQFF
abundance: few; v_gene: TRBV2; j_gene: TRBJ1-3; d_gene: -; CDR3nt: TGTGCCACCAACAGGAACCCGCCTGGAAACACCATATATTTT; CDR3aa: CATNRNPPGNTIYF
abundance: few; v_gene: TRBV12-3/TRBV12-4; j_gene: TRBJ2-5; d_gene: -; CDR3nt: TGTGCCAGCAGTTTTGTTCTCGGGACGGAGACCCAGTACTTC; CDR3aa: CASSFVLGTETQYF
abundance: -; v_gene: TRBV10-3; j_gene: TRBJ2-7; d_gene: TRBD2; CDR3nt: TGTGCCATCAGTCGGACTAGCGGTTCCTCCGAGCAGTACTTC; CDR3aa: CAISRTSGSSEQYF
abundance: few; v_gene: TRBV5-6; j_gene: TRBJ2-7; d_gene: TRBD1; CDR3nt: TGTGCCAGCAGCTTAGGGACAGTTGGGGAGCAGTACTTC; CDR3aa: CASSLGTVGEQYF
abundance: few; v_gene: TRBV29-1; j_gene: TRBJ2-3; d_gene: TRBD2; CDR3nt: TGCAGCGTTATAGGACTAGCGGGGGCCCCAGATACGCAGTATTTT; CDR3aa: CSVIGLAGAPDTQYF
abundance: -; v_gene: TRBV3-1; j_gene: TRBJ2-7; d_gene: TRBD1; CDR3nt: TGTGCCAGCAGCCAAGGGGGACAGGGCTACGAGCAGTACTTC; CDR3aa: CASSQGGQGYEQYF
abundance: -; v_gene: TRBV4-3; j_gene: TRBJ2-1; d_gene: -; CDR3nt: TGCGCCAGCAGCCAAGTTAAGGACTACTCCTACAATGAGCAGTTCTTC; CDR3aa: CASSQVKDYSYNEQFF
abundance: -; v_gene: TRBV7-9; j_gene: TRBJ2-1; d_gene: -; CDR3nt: TGTGCCAGCAGCCAAGGGGGGTGGGGTGAGCAGTTCTTC; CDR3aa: CASSQGGWGEQFF
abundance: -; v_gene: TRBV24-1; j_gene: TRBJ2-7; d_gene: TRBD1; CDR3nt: TGTGCCACCGGAGATACAGGGGGCCCCCCCTACGAGCAGTACTTC; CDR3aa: CATGDTGGPPYEQYF
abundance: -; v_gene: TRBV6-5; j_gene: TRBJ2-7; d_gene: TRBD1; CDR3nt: TGTGCCAGCAGTCACGAGGGACAGGCCTACGAGCAGTACTTC; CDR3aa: CASSHEGQAYEQYF
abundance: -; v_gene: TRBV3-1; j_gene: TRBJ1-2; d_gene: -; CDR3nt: TGTGCCAGCAGCCAAGCGTTGGCAGGGCCCTATGGCTACACCTTC; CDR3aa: CASSQALAGPYGYTF
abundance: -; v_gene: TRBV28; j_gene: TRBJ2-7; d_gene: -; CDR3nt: TGTGCCAGCAGGAGAGGGGACGGATACGAGCAGTACTTC; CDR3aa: CASRRGDGYEQYF
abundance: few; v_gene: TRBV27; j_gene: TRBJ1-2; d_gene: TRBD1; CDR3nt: TGTGCCAGCAGTCCGCCGGGACAGACTTACTTCTATGGCTACACCTTC; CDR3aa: CASSPPGQTYFYGYTF
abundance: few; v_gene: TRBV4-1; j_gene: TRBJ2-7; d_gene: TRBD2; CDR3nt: TGCGCCAGCAGCCAACACGGACAGGGCCGACTAGCGGGAGGGGCTGACTACGAGCAGTACTTC; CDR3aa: CASSQHGQGRLAGGADYEQYF
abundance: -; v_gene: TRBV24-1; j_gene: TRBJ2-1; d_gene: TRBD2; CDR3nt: TGTGCCACCAGTGATTTCAGGACTAGCGCGAACAATGAGCAGTTCTTC; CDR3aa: CATSDFRTSANNEQFF
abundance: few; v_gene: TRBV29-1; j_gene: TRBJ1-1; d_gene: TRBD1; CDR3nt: TGCAGCGTTGAAGATATTTGGGACAGGGGCAGGAACACTGAAGCTTTCTTT; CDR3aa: CSVEDIWDRGRNTEAFF
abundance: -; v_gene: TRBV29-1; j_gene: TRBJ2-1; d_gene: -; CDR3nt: TGCAGCGAGGTGGTGCCTCCCTACAATGAGCAGTTCTTC; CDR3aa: CSEVVPPYNEQFF
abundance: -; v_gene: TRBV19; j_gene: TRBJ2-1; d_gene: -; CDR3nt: TGTGCCAGTAGCTCCCCGCGCGGCCAACAAGCTTTAAATGAGCAGTTCTTC; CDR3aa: CASSSPRGQQALNEQFF
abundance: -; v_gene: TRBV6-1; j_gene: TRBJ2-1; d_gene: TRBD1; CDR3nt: TGTGCCAGCAGCCCTGACAGGGCGAAGTACAATGAGCAGTTCTTC; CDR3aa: CASSPDRAKYNEQFF
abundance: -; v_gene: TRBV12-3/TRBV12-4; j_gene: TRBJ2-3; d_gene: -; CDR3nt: TGTGCCAGCAGTTTGCGAAGCGCGCAGTATTTT; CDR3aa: CASSLRSAQYF
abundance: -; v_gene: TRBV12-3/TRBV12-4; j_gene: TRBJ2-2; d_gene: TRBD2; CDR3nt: TGTGCCAGCAGTTTGCCGGGGGGGGAGGTGGACACCGGGGAGCTGTTTTTT; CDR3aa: CASSLPGGEVDTGELFF
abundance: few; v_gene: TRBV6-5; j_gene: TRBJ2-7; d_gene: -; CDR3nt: TGTGCCAGCAGTTACTGGGCAGGAGCTACCTACGAGCAGTACTTC; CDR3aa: CASSYWAGATYEQYF
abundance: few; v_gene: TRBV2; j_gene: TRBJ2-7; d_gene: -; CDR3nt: TGTGCCAGCAGTGAATCGCAGGGGCCCTACGAGCAGTACTTC; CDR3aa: CASSESQGPYEQYF
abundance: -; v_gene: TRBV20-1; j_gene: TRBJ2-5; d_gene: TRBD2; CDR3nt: TGCAGTTCATCACGTAACTCCCTGGGACTAGCGAGGGAGACCCAGTACTTC; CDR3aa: CSSSRNSLGLARETQYF
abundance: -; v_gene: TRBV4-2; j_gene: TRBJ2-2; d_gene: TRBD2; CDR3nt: TGTGCCAGCAGCCAAGAGGGACTAGTCACCGGGGAGCTGTTTTTT; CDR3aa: CASSQEGLVTGELFF
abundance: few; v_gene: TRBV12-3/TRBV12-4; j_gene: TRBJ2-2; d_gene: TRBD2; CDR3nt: TGTGCCAGCAGTTTAATCCCCGGGAGGAGCGGGGAGCTGTTTTTT; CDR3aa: CASSLIPGRSGELFF
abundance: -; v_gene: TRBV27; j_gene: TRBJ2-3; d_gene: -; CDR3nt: TGTGCCAGCAGTTTTAGGGGGACTAGCACAGATACGCAGTATTTT; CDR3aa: CASSFRGTSTDTQYF
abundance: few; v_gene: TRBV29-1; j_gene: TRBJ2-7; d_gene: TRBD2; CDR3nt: TGCAGCGTTGAAATTGTGCGGGGGGCGAGCTCCTACGAGCAGTACTTC; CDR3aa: CSVEIVRGASSYEQYF